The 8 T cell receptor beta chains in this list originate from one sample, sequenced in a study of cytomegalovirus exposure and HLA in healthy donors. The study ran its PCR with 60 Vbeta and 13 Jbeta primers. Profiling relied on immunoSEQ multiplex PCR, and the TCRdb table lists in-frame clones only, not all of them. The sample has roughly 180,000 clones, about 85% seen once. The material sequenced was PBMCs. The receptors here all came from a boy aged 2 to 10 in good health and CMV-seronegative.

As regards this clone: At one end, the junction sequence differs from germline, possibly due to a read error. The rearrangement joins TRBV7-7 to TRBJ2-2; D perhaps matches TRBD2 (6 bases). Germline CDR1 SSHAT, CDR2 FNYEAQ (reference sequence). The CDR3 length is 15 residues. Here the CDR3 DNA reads TGTGCTAGCAGCCCGGGACTGGGCAGCACCGGGGAGCTGTTTTTT. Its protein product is CASSPGLGSTGELFF.

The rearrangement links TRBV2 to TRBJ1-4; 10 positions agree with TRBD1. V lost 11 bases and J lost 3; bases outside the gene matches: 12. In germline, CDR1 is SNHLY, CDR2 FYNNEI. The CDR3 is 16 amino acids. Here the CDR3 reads CAGYRDRGGANEKLFF. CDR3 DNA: TGTGCCGGGTACCGGGACAGGGGAGGCGCTAATGAAAAACTGTTTTTT. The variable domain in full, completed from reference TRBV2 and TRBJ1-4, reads EPEVTQTPSHQVTQMGQEVILRCVPISNHLYFYWYRQILGQKVEFLVSFYNNEISEKSEIFDDQFSVERPDGSNFTLKIRSTKLEDSAMYFCAGYRDRGGANEKLFFGSGTQLSVL.

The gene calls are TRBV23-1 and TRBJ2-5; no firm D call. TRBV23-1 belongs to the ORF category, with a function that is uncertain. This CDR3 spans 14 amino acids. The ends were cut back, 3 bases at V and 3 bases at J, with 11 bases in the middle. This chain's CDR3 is CASSHMVSKETQYF. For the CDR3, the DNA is TGCGCCAGCAGTCACATGGTCAGTAAAGAGACCCAGTACTTC.

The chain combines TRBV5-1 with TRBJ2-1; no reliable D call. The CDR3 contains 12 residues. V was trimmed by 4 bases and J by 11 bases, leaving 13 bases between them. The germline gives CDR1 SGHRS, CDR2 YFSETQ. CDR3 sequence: CASSHTLEKQFF. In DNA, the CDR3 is TGCGCCAGCAGCCACACCCTGGAGAAGCAGTTCTTC.

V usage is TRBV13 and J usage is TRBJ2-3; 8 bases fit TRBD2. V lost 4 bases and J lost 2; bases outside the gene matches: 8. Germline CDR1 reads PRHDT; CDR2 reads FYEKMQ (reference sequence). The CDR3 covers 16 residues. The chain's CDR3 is CASSSLRGAYTDTQYF. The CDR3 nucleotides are TGTGCCAGCAGCTCCTTGCGGGGGGCCTACACAGATACGCAGTATTTT.

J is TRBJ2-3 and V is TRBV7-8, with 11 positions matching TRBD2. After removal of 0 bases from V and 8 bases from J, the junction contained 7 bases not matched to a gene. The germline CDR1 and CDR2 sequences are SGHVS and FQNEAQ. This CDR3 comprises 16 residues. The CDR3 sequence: CASSLALAGAVGTQYF. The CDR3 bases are TGTGCCAGCAGCTTAGCACTAGCGGGGGCAGTGGGTACGCAGTATTTT.

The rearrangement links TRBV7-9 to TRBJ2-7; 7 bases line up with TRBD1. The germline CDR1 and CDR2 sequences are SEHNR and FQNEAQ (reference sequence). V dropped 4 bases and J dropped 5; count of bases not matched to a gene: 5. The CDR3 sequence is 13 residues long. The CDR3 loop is CASSSPQGHEQYF. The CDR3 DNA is TGTGCCAGCAGCTCGCCACAGGGGCACGAGCAGTACTTC.

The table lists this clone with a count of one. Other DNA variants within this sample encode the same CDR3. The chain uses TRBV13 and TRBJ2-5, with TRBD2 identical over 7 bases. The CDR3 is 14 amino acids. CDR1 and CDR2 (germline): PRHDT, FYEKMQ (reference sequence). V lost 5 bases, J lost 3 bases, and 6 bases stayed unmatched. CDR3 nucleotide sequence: TGTGCCAGCAGCGAAGGTCTAGCGGAAGAGACCCAGTACTTC. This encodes CASSEGLAEETQYF. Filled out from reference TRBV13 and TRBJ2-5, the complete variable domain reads AAGVIQSPRHLIKEKRETATLKCYPIPRHDTVYWYQQGPGQDPQFLISFYEKMQSDKGSIPDRFSAQQFSDYHSELNMSSLELGDSALYFCASSEGLAEETQYFGPGTRLLVL.